Presented here are 18 T cell receptor beta chains from one specimen sequenced in a study of cytomegalovirus exposure and HLA in healthy donors. Researchers ran the PCR with 60 Vbeta and 13 Jbeta primers. TCRdb keeps only in-frame clones here, not all; method: immunoSEQ multiplex PCR. The sample holds about 54,000 clones, roughly 84% seen once. Sample: PBMCs. Source of these receptors: a young woman in good health and CMV-seronegative.

The CDR3 loop is CASKAPRTEAFF. The CDR3 coding sequence is TGTGCCAGCAAGGCCCCCAGGACTGAAGCTTTCTTT. The chain uses TRBV28 and TRBJ1-1; D remains ambiguous. Germline loops: CDR1 MDHEN, CDR2 SYDVKM. With 7 bases removed from V and 5 bases from J, the gap between germline ends came to 11 bases. The CDR3 is made up of 12 amino acids.

The chain carries TRBV6-6 and TRBJ1-4, with 9 bases identical to TRBD1. The V segment lost 4 bases and the J segment 6 bases; nucleotides outside the gene matches: 3. CDR3 length equals 14 residues. The germline CDR1 and CDR2 sequences are MNHNY and SVGAGI (reference sequence). In DNA, the CDR3 is TGTGCCAGCAGTTCGCGGACAGGGGATGAAAAACTGTTTTTT. Its protein product is CASSSRTGDEKLFF.

The V call is TRBV25-1, the J call TRBJ2-2; TRBD2 aligns across 7 bases. After removal of 9 bases from V and 2 bases from J, the junction contained 9 bases not matched to a gene. Germline assignment: CDR1 MGHDK and CDR2 SYGVNS. The length of the CDR3 is 15 residues. CDR3 nucleotide sequence: TGTGCCAGTCAGCTGGGGGGGATCAACACCGGGGAGCTGTTTTTT. It specifies CASQLGGINTGELFF.

This CDR3 is CASSLEVGSSYNEQFF. CDR3 bases: TGTGCCAGCAGCTTAGAGGTCGGGAGCTCCTACAATGAGCAGTTCTTC. J is TRBJ2-1 and V is TRBV7-8; D possibly corresponds to TRBD2 (6 bases). This CDR3 has 16 residues. Germline V gives CDR1 SGHVS, CDR2 FQNEAQ. Deletions cut 1 base from V and 0 bases from J, with 10 bases between.

V usage is TRBV5-1 and J usage is TRBJ2-1, with a tentative D call TRBD2 (7 bases). The CDR3 totals 14 residues. V dropped 1 base and J dropped 13 bases, with 18 bases sitting between them. Per the germline V gene, CDR1 is SGHRS and CDR2 is YFSETQ. This CDR3 reads CASSLKLAPGGQFF. The CDR3 DNA reads TGCGCCAGCAGCTTGAAACTAGCGCCCGGGGGCCAGTTCTTC.

The J gene is TRBJ1-4, the V gene TRBV7-9, with 8 bases matching TRBD1. Unmatched junction bases numbered 2, after V lost 7 bases and J lost 1 base. The CDR3 consists of 14 residues. Germline assignment: CDR1 SEHNR and CDR2 FQNEAQ (reference sequence). CDR3 DNA: TGTGCCAGCACCGGACAGGGAACTAATGAAAAACTGTTTTTT. Its protein is CASTGQGTNEKLFF.

This sequence joins TRBV30 and TRBJ2-7; 7 positions match TRBD1. The CDR3 contains 12 residues. Germline V gene lookup returns CDR1 GTSNPN and CDR2 SVGIG (reference sequence). The V gene end was trimmed by 4 bases and the J gene end by 5 bases; junction bases not matched to a gene: 5. Here the CDR3 reads CAWTGGRNEQYF. For the CDR3, the DNA is TGTGCCTGGACAGGGGGTAGAAACGAGCAGTACTTC.

This rearrangement joins TRBV30 to TRBJ2-5, with a weak D call TRBD1 (5 bases). Per germline, CDR1 GTSNPN and CDR2 SVGIG (reference sequence). Trimming stripped 0 bases from V and 0 bases from J, with 11 bases between. The CDR3 length is 15 residues. CDR3 loop: CAWSVGAAYQETQYF. CDR3 DNA sequence: TGTGCCTGGAGTGTAGGGGCGGCGTACCAAGAGACCCAGTACTTC.

The chain has TRBV7-9 and TRBJ2-7; 12 nucleotides align to TRBD2. Germline V gene sequence: CDR1 SEHNR, CDR2 FQNEAQ (reference sequence). The CDR3 totals 16 residues. The V gene end was trimmed by 3 bases and the J gene end by 4 bases; junction bases not matched to a gene: 7. CDR3 nucleotide sequence: TGTGCCAGCAGCTTTAGAGAAGGACTAGCGGGATACGAGCAGTACTTC. Encoded protein: CASSFREGLAGYEQYF. Filled out from reference TRBV7-9 and TRBJ2-7, the complete variable domain reads DTGVSQNPRHKITKRGQNVTFRCDPISEHNRLYWYRQTLGQGPEFLTYFQNEAQLEKSRLLSDRFSAERPKGSFSTLEIQRTEQGDSAMYLCASSFREGLAGYEQYFGPGTRLTVT.

The chain joins TRBV11-2 to TRBJ2-1; 10 bases are shared with TRBD2. V lost 4 bases, J lost 5 bases, and 5 bases stayed unmatched. Germline V gives CDR1 SGHAT, CDR2 FQNNGV. This CDR3 comprises 15 residues. CDR3 sequence: CASSSQLAGHNEQFF. For the CDR3, the DNA is TGTGCCAGCAGCTCGCAACTAGCGGGACACAATGAGCAGTTCTTC.

V gene TRBV5-1 combines with J gene TRBJ2-1, with 7 positions matching TRBD1. Germline V gives CDR1 SGHRS, CDR2 YFSETQ. The ends lost 5 bases at V and 9 bases at J; junction bases unmatched: 11. This CDR3 is built from 14 residues. For the CDR3, the DNA is TGCGCCAGCAGTAGTGGACAGGCCCTGGGTGAGCAGTTCTTC. Its protein is CASSSGQALGEQFF.

The chain links TRBV7-9 to TRBJ2-7, with D maybe TRBD2 (5 bases). The CDR3 is 13 residues long. V shed 4 bases and J shed 2 bases, with 9 bases lying between them. CDR1 is SEHNR and CDR2 is FQNEAQ in the germline V gene (reference sequence). CDR3 in DNA: TGTGCCAGCAGCTCCCTAGCCCCCTACGAGCAGTACTTC. As protein: CASSSLAPYEQYF. Variable domain in full (rest from reference TRBV7-9 and TRBJ2-7): DTGVSQNPRHKITKRGQNVTFRCDPISEHNRLYWYRQTLGQGPEFLTYFQNEAQLEKSRLLSDRFSAERPKGSFSTLEIQRTEQGDSAMYLCASSSLAPYEQYFGPGTRLTVT.

The rearrangement links TRBV5-1 to TRBJ1-3; no firm D call. Trimming left V 4 bases short and J 0 bases short, with 11 bases between. CDR1 and CDR2 (germline): SGHRS, YFSETQ. This CDR3 is 15 amino acids long. The CDR3 sequence: CASSMMAFSGNTIYF. In DNA form, the CDR3 reads TGCGCCAGCAGCATGATGGCCTTCTCTGGAAACACCATATATTTT. The full variable domain, its missing parts supplied by reference TRBV5-1 and TRBJ1-3, is KAGVTQTPRYLIKTRGQQVTLSCSPISGHRSVSWYQQTPGQGLQFLFEYFSETQRNKGNFPGRFSGRQFSNSRSEMNVSTLELGDSALYLCASSMMAFSGNTIYFGEGSWLTVV.

The chain links TRBV25-1 to TRBJ2-1; TRBD2 is a possible D gene (6 bases). The CDR3 is 18 amino acids. The V end lost 3 bases, the J end lost 1 base, and 19 bases lay between the germline ends. The germline CDR1 and CDR2 sequences are MGHDK and SYGVNS. The CDR3: CASSDPEAGRLSYNEQFF. The DNA for the CDR3 is TGTGCCAGCAGTGATCCCGAAGCGGGTCGACTATCCTACAATGAGCAGTTCTTC.

The genes are TRBV11-2 and TRBJ2-2, with TRBD2 matching over 9 bases. V lost 4 bases, J lost 6 bases, and 6 bases stayed unmatched. The CDR3 consists of 15 residues. In germline, CDR1 is SGHAT, CDR2 FQNNGV. Here the CDR3 reads CASSSRLAVSGELFF. In DNA form, the CDR3 reads TGTGCCAGCAGCTCGCGACTAGCGGTTTCCGGGGAGCTGTTTTTT.

The chain combines TRBV7-9 with TRBJ1-3; D uncertain. This CDR3 contains 14 residues. With 2 bases removed from V and 6 bases from J, the gap between germline ends came to 11 bases. Germline V gene sequence: CDR1 SEHNR, CDR2 FQNEAQ (reference sequence). In DNA form, the CDR3 reads TGTGCCAGCAGCTTAAAAGTTGGAGAAAACACCATATATTTT. Residues: CASSLKVGENTIYF. Using reference TRBV7-9 and TRBJ1-3 for the parts outside the CDR3, the full variable domain is DTGVSQNPRHKITKRGQNVTFRCDPISEHNRLYWYRQTLGQGPEFLTYFQNEAQLEKSRLLSDRFSAERPKGSFSTLEIQRTEQGDSAMYLCASSLKVGENTIYFGEGSWLTVV.

The chain employs TRBV6-6 and TRBJ1-2, with 8 bases matching TRBD1. Germline trimming cut 0 bases from V and 4 bases from J; bases unmatched to any gene: 7. CDR1 MNHNY and CDR2 SVGAGI come from the germline V gene (reference sequence). The CDR3 is 16 amino acids. Written as DNA, the CDR3 is TGTGCCAGCAGTTACTCGACCAGGGGGCGAGGCTATGGCTACACCTTC. This gives the protein CASSYSTRGRGYGYTF.

This chain joins TRBV10-2 and TRBJ2-3, with no clear D. This CDR3 contains 12 residues. Trimming removed 0 bases at V and 7 bases at J, with 5 bases between. Germline CDR1 WSHSY, CDR2 SAAADI. CDR3: CASSESLYTQYF. CDR3 sequence (DNA): TGCGCCAGCAGTGAGTCTTTATATACGCAGTATTTT.